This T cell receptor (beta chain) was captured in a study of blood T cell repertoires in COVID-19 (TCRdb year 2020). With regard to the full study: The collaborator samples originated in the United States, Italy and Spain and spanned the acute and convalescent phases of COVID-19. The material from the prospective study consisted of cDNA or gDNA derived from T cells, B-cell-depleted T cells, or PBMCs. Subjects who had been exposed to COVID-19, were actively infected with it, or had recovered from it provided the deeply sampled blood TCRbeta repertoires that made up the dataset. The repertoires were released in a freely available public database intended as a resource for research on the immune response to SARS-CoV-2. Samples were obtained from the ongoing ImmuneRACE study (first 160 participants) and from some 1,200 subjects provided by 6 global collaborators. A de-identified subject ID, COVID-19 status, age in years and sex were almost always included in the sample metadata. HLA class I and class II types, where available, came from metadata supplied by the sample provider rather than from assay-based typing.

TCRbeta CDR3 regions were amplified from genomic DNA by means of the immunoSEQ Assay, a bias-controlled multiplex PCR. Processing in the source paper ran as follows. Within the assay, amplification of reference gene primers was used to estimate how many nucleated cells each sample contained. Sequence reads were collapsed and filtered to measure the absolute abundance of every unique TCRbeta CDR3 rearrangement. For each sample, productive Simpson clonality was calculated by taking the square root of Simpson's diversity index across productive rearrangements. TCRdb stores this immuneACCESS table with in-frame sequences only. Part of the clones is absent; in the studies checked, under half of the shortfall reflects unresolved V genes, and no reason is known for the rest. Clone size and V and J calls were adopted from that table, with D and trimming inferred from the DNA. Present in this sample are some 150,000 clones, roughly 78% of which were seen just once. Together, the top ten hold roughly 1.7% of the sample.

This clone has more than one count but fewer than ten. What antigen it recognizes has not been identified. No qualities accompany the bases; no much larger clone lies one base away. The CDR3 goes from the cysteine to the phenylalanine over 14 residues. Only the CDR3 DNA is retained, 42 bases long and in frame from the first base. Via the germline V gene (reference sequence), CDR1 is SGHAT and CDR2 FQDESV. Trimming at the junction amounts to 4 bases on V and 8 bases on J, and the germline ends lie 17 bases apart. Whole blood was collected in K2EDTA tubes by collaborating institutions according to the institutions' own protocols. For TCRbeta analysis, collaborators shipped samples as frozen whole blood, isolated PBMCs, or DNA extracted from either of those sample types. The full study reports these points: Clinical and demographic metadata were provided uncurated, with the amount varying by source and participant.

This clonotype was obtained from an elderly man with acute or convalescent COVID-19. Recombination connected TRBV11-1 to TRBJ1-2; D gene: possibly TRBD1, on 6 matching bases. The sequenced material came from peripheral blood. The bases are TGTGCCAGCAGCTCCCAACAGGGAAGAAGCGGCTACACCTTC. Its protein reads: CASSSQQGRSGYTF. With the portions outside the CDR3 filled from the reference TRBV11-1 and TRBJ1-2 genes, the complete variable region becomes EAEVAQSPRYKITEKSQAVAFWCDPISGHATLYWYRQILGQGPELLVQFQDESVVDDSQLPKDRFSAERLKGVDSTLKIQPAELGDSAMYLCASSSQQGRSGYTFGSGTRLTVV.